Here is one T cell receptor beta chain with its context. Its antigen is currently unknown. V was shortened by 8 bases and J by 8 bases, with 24 bases between the two germline ends. Germline CDR1 and CDR2: LNHDA and SQIVND (reference sequence). This CDR3 is 15 amino acids long. This entry comes from a study of cytomegalovirus exposure and HLA in healthy donors. General observations from the study: In an earlier analysis, about 87% or about 30%: the productive usage of most TCR beta V segments. Common viral pathogens (according to a later analysis) appeared linked to several of the most significant clusters.

PCR involved 60 Vbeta and 13 Jbeta primers. Measured with immunoSEQ multiplex PCR; TCRdb has only the in-frame clones, and not every one. This table has approximately 190,000 clones, 80% to 85% appearing once. The TCR was taken from a boy aged 5-17 years in good health and CMV-seronegative. The sample comprised PBMCs. The chain joins TRBV19 to TRBJ1-1, with D maybe TRBD1 (6 bases). The CDR3 spells CASAIGRGQTREAFF. CDR3 in DNA: TGTGCCAGTGCTATTGGGAGGGGACAAACTAGGGAAGCTTTCTTT.